A selection of T cell receptor beta chains follows, all from one sample in a study of T-cell reconstitution after alpha-beta-depleted transplantation in children. From the PCR reads, TCRdb called clonotypes with MiXCR, one entry per CDR3 protein. The sample records 25,000 to 30,000 distinct CDR3 sequences, 6.3% being singletons. Sequences were derived from PBMCs, mostly from graft donor cells, sampled 180 days after TCRalphabeta/CD19-depleted stem cell transplant. The receptors stem from a male patient under 18 who had a stem cell transplant for acute myeloid leukemia, so the T cells may come from the graft donor. Both conserved end residues are part of each CDR3.

TRBV7-3	TRBJ2-1	CASSAGLALVNEQFF
TRBV5-1	TRBJ2-5	CASSLEPGAETQYF
TRBV20-1	TRBJ1-4	CSANSDRGPNSLFF
TRBV5-6	TRBJ1-1	CASSFYRVNTEAFF
TRBV11-3	TRBJ2-1	CASSTGKLGGQFF
TRBV20-1	TRBJ1-2	CSPDTESYGYTF
TRBV28	TRBJ2-2	CASSLYPGAGELFF
TRBV11-3	TRBJ2-5	CASSLGRTARGETQYF
TRBV7-8	TRBJ2-1	CASSLSSGRADEQFF
TRBV5-1	TRBJ2-3	CASSLNTGATDTQYF
TRBV20-1	TRBJ2-1	CSAGGLVHQYEQFF
TRBV6-2/TRBV6-3	TRBJ1-5	CASSLNDGSNQPQHF
TRBV7-9	TRBJ2-1	CASSPILPTSGKDGEQFF
TRBV28	TRBJ2-7	CASSARGYEQYF
TRBV29-1	TRBJ1-4	CSVEDGFEKLFF
TRBV24-1	TRBJ1-5	CATSDQTGSNQPQHF
TRBV9	TRBJ1-2	CASSVSGGYGYTF
TRBV10-3	TRBJ2-2	CAILKTGTGELFF
TRBV6-5	TRBJ2-3	CASRRALGGGDTQYF
TRBV6-2/TRBV6-3	TRBJ2-3	CASSLPDTQYF
TRBV12-3/TRBV12-4	TRBJ2-7	CASSLIRGEQYF
TRBV20-1	TRBJ1-2	CSAKRHGDGYTF
TRBV2	TRBJ2-1	CASRMGGDEQFF
TRBV30	TRBJ1-4	CAWSGGTGREKLFF
TRBV5-1	TRBJ2-6	CASKSGGANVLTF
TRBV6-5	TRBJ1-5	CASRQQGGQPQHF
TRBV7-2	TRBJ2-4	CASSFLGLAGVQNIQYF
TRBV12-3/TRBV12-4	TRBJ2-1	CAFSFRRGGRGPYNEQFF
TRBV9	TRBJ2-7	CASSVDSLGEQYF
TRBV12-3/TRBV12-4	TRBJ2-5	CASSPSGGQETQYF
TRBV18	TRBJ2-1	CASSPPNEWTEQFF
TRBV20-1	TRBJ2-1	CSAREGQLNEQFF
TRBV12-3/TRBV12-4	TRBJ1-5	CASSLGPINQPQHF
TRBV2	TRBJ2-7	CASSPTSGREREQYF
TRBV12-3/TRBV12-4	TRBJ2-6	CASRAGGGARLFSGANVLTF
TRBV7-2	TRBJ1-3	CASTLLSGNTIYF
TRBV6-2/TRBV6-3	TRBJ2-7	CASTTVGGSGEQYF